Reported below is one TCR beta chain. Germline values: CDR1 KGHSH, CDR2 LQKENI. This CDR3 comprises 15 residues. The ends were cut back, 5 bases at V and 1 base at J, with 14 bases in the middle. How the authors handled the data: Estimation of nucleated cell counts was performed using reference gene primer amplification. Produced via immunoSEQ multiplex PCR; TCRdb's table is partial and in-frame only. V and J calls and clone size follow that table, whereas D and trimming were derived from the DNA. Among 30,000 or so clones, less than 90% were seen once, and the ten largest hold approximately 9.4%. The sample belongs to a study of blood T cell repertoires in COVID-19. Overall study: PBMCs, B-cell-depleted T cells, or T cells were the source of the cDNA or gDNA that made up the material.

The sample was peripheral blood. The chain uses TRBV18 and TRBJ1-1, with D possibly TRBD1 on 6 matching bases. The sequence was collected from a man at least 80 years old with active COVID-19. CDR3 in amino acids: CASSVRTEGNTEAFF. In DNA form, the CDR3 reads TGTGCCAGCTCAGTTAGGACAGAGGGGAACACTGAAGCTTTCTTT.